The present T cell receptor (beta chain) was sequenced within a study of blood T cells in healthy people across ages. V lost 5 bases and J 3 bases, leaving 14 bases between the germline ends. CDR3 length equals 15 residues. This clonotype appeared a few times. A J-beta primer mix and a sample-barcoded 5' primer were used in a second PCR of about 7 to 12 cycles. Tags on each cDNA molecule came from a template-switch adaptor with 12 random nucleotides. One entry per CDR3 protein, called by TCRdb with MiXCR from the 5' RACE reads. The repertoire holds 870,000 or so distinct CDR3 sequences, with around 30% as singletons. Every sample had a minimum of 6 million PBMCs isolated. Extraction of total RNA produced a minimum of 5 micrograms from each sample.

Material for sequencing was blood. The rearrangement joins TRBV12-3 or TRBV12-4 to TRBJ1-5; a possible D gene is TRBD1 (5 bases). This sequence originates from a woman aged 80 or older in good health. In DNA, the CDR3 is TGTGCCAGCAGTCCCCAAGGGACCGTCAATCAGCCCCAGCATTTT. Its translation: CASSPQGTVNQPQHF.